What follows are 25 T cell receptor beta chains derived from one specimen sequenced in a study of blood T cell repertoires in COVID-19. Libraries were prepared by immunoSEQ multiplex PCR; TCRdb keeps only in-frame clonotypes and omits some of them. The sample shows around 300,000 clones, approximately 88% of them seen only once. Sequenced: peripheral blood. The source of these receptors is a woman aged 50 to 60 with active or convalescent COVID-19.

CDR3 loop: CASRRIGRREGHEDEQFF. The CDR3 region has the DNA TGTGCCAGTAGACGGATTGGAAGGCGGGAGGGCCATGAAGATGAGCAGTTCTTC. The rearrangement links TRBV19 to TRBJ2-1; 9 bases are shared with TRBD2. The V gene end was trimmed by 6 bases and the J gene end by 8 bases; junction bases not matched to a gene: 20. CDR3 length: 18 amino acids. Germline-derived CDR1 and CDR2 are LNHDA and SQIVND (reference sequence).

The chain combines TRBV18 with TRBJ1-5; tentatively, D is TRBD1 (6 bases). This CDR3 comprises 16 residues. Germline V gives CDR1 KGHSH, CDR2 LQKENI. The V gene lost 3 bases and the J gene lost 7 bases, with 19 bases spanning the gap. The CDR3 nucleotides read TGTGCCAGCTCACCTTCAGGGGCGCAGGGAAGCCAGCCCCAGCATTTT. This translates into CASSPSGAQGSQPQHF.

The chain couples TRBV2 to TRBJ2-1; maybe TRBD2 (5 bases). V shed 6 bases and J shed 8 bases, with 17 bases lying between them. The length of the CDR3 is 14 residues. Germline V gene sequence: CDR1 SNHLY, CDR2 FYNNEI. CDR3 in amino acids: CASSSGLGTYEQFF. Written as DNA, the CDR3 is TGTGCCAGCAGCTCCGGACTGGGTACCTATGAGCAGTTCTTC.

The V call is TRBV7-8, the J call TRBJ1-2; D not certain. This CDR3 contains 15 residues. Per the germline V gene, CDR1 is SGHVS and CDR2 is FQNEAQ. V was clipped by 5 bases and J by 0 bases, with 13 bases between them. The CDR3 DNA is TGTGCCAGCAGCGAACGGTCCCAAACTAACTATGGCTACACCTTC. Encoded protein: CASSERSQTNYGYTF.

The chain uses TRBV7-9 and TRBJ1-5; D might be TRBD1 (5 bases). V was pared by 6 bases and J by 0 bases, with 12 bases between. Germline V gives CDR1 SEHNR, CDR2 FQNEAQ (reference sequence). The CDR3 contains 15 residues. In DNA, the CDR3 is TGTGCCAGCAGGTCGTCCAGGGATAGCAATCAGCCCCAGCATTTT. It codes for CASRSSRDSNQPQHF.

The chain is built from TRBV18 and TRBJ2-7, with D possibly being TRBD1 (5 bases). The CDR3 contains 14 residues. Deletions cut 5 bases from V and 2 bases from J, with 13 bases between. In germline, CDR1 is KGHSH, CDR2 LQKENI. DNA of the CDR3: TGTGCCAGCTCATCGACAGTGACGGCCTACGAGCAGTACTTC. It translates to CASSSTVTAYEQYF.

This clone was seen only once. The J gene is TRBJ1-2, the V gene TRBV4-1, with TRBD1 matching over 7 bases. From germline, CDR1 is MGHRA and CDR2 YSYEKL. Unmatched junction bases numbered 5, after V lost 2 bases and J lost 8 bases. The CDR3 runs 13 residues. CDR3 protein: CASSQRQGGGYTF. The DNA for the CDR3 is TGCGCCAGCAGCCAACGACAGGGCGGAGGCTACACCTTC.

This rearrangement joins TRBV29-1 to TRBJ1-1; D may be TRBD1 (6 bases). V was shortened by 0 bases and J by 1 base, with 12 bases between the two germline ends. The CDR3 runs 15 residues. CDR1 is SQVTM, CDR2 ANQGSEA, per germline. The CDR3 reads CSVEDLQQGNTEAFF. The CDR3 DNA reads as TGCAGCGTTGAAGATTTACAACAGGGGAACACTGAAGCTTTCTTT.

The chain employs TRBV7-2 and TRBJ2-3, with 9 bases aligning to TRBD1. The CDR3 runs to 14 residues. The V gene end was trimmed by 6 bases and the J gene end by 3 bases; junction bases not matched to a gene: 4. CDR1 and CDR2 from the germline V gene are SGHTA and FQGNSA. The CDR3 DNA follows: TGTGCCAGCAGTTACAGGGGGCAAACAGATACGCAGTATTTT. Its translation: CASSYRGQTDTQYF.

The V and J genes are TRBV6-4 and TRBJ1-3, with 9 bases lining up with TRBD1. The CDR3 runs to 17 residues. V shed 0 bases, J shed 0 bases, and the junction held 3 bases outside the gene matches. The germline CDR1 and CDR2 sequences are MRHNA and SNTAGT. The CDR3 DNA reads as TGTGCCAGCAGTGACTCGACAGGGGGATTCTCTGGAAACACCATATATTTT. Translating gives CASSDSTGGFSGNTIYF.

This chain links TRBV6-5 with TRBJ1-2; D may be TRBD1 (6 bases). CDR3 size: 14 residues. Germline V gene lookup returns CDR1 MNHEY and CDR2 SVGAGI. The V gene lost 6 bases and the J gene lost 0 bases, with 11 bases spanning the gap. The CDR3 loop reads CASSVQGANYGYTF. CDR3 DNA sequence: TGTGCCAGCAGCGTACAGGGAGCTAACTATGGCTACACCTTC.

This chain links TRBV5-4 with TRBJ2-3, with TRBD1 as a possible D gene (5 bases). This CDR3 has 17 residues. Germline CDR1 SGHNT, CDR2 YYREEE (reference sequence). With 1 base removed from V and 0 bases from J, the gap between germline ends came to 15 bases. The CDR3 is CASSLYLAGSSTDTQYF. The CDR3 DNA sequence: TGTGCCAGCAGCTTGTATTTGGCAGGGTCTAGCACAGATACGCAGTATTTT.

The J gene is TRBJ1-1, the V gene TRBV18; the D gene is possibly TRBD1 (5 bases). This CDR3 is 17 amino acids long. Germline lookup yields CDR1 KGHSH and CDR2 LQKENI. V lost 3 bases, J lost 3 bases, and 20 bases lay in between. CDR3 amino acids: CASSPPRIVTGDTEAFF. Written as DNA, the CDR3 is TGTGCCAGCTCACCGCCGCGGATTGTTACAGGTGACACTGAAGCTTTCTTT.

The chain links TRBV7-9 to TRBJ2-7; TRBD2 agrees at 11 bases. Germline V CDR1 and CDR2: SEHNR, FQNEAQ (reference sequence). The CDR3 covers 18 residues. V dropped 5 bases and J dropped 1; count of bases not matched to a gene: 13. CDR3 sequence reads: CASSPPQGSGRASYEQYF. For the CDR3, the DNA is TGTGCCAGCAGCCCCCCCCAGGGTAGCGGGAGGGCTTCCTACGAGCAGTACTTC.

The chain employs TRBV30 and TRBJ1-2, with TRBD1 as a possible D gene (5 bases). Looked up from germline, CDR1 is GTSNPN and CDR2 is SVGIG (reference sequence). V shed 1 base and J shed 4 bases, with 10 bases lying between them. CDR3 size: 13 residues. The CDR3 protein is CAWSGGGPYGYTF. The CDR3 DNA sequence: TGTGCCTGGAGTGGGGGGGGACCCTATGGCTACACCTTC. The complete variable domain, with remaining parts taken from reference TRBV30 and TRBJ1-2, reads SQTIHQWPATLVQPVGSPLSLECTVEGTSNPNLYWYRQAAGRGLQLLFYSVGIGQISSEVPQNLSASRPQDRQFILSSKKLLLSDSGFYLCAWSGGGPYGYTFGSGTRLTVV.

The rearrangement links TRBV5-1 to TRBJ1-6; D call uncertain. Trimming left V 4 bases short and J 5 bases short, with 4 bases between. This CDR3 spans 12 amino acids. Germline V gene sequence: CDR1 SGHRS, CDR2 YFSETQ. In nucleotides, the CDR3 is TGCGCCAGCAGCCCTGATAATTCACCCCTCCACTTT. Residues: CASSPDNSPLHF.

The chain links TRBV28 to TRBJ2-1, with TRBD2 matching 10 bases. Germline V gene sequence: CDR1 MDHEN, CDR2 SYDVKM. V shed 6 bases, J shed 0 bases, and the junction held 2 bases outside the gene matches. This CDR3 comprises 15 residues. CDR3 sequence reads: CASRPSGGSYNEQFF. CDR3 DNA sequence: TGTGCCAGCAGACCTAGCGGGGGCTCCTACAATGAGCAGTTCTTC. Full variable domain (rest looked up from reference TRBV28 and TRBJ2-1): DVKVTQSSRYLVKRTGEKVFLECVQDMDHENMFWYRQDPGLGLRLIYFSYDVKMKEKGDIPEGYSVSREKKERFSLILESASTNQTSMYLCASRPSGGSYNEQFFGPGTRLTVL.

This rearrangement joins TRBV14 to TRBJ1-3; D is ambiguous. Germline V gene data show CDR1 as SGHDN and CDR2 as FVKESK. The V end was cut by 2 bases, the J end by 4 bases, with 9 bases between. This CDR3 spans 14 amino acids. The DNA for the CDR3 is TGTGCCAGCAGCCAACGGGGTGACGGAAACACCATATATTTT. This encodes CASSQRGDGNTIYF. Full variable domain (remainder filled in from reference TRBV14 and TRBJ1-3): EAGVTQFPSHSVIEKGQTVTLRCDPISGHDNLYWYRRVMGKEIKFLLHFVKESKQDESGMPNNRFLAERTGGTYSTLKVQPAELEDSGVYFCASSQRGDGNTIYFGEGSWLTVV.

The chain joins TRBV28 to TRBJ1-1; no clear D gene. V dropped 5 bases and J dropped 1 base, with 5 bases sitting between them. CDR3 length: 12 amino acids. In germline, CDR1 is MDHEN, CDR2 SYDVKM. The DNA for the CDR3 is TGTGCCAGCAGTCAACAGAACACTGAAGCTTTCTTT. Translated, it gives CASSQQNTEAFF.

V usage is TRBV11-2 and J usage is TRBJ2-7; no definite D call. Germline CDR1 reads SGHAT; CDR2 reads FQNNGV. Trimming shortened V by 1 base and J by 0 bases, and 7 bases separated the two germline ends. There are 14 residues in the CDR3. The CDR3 protein is CASSLVPSSYEQYF. Here the CDR3 DNA reads TGTGCCAGCAGCTTAGTCCCATCCTCCTACGAGCAGTACTTC.

The chain employs TRBV6-6 and TRBJ2-5, with D perhaps matching TRBD1 (6 bases). V lost 7 bases and J lost 5, with 17 bases in between. Germline V CDR1 and CDR2: MNHNY, SVGAGI (reference sequence). The CDR3 has 14 residues. The CDR3 sequence: CASKIPGVWETQYF. CDR3 sequence (DNA): TGTGCCAGCAAAATTCCAGGGGTTTGGGAGACCCAGTACTTC.

V gene TRBV5-5 combines with J gene TRBJ1-1, with 7 bases aligning to TRBD1. Per the germline V gene, CDR1 is SGHKS and CDR2 is YYEKEE (reference sequence). The CDR3 sequence is 17 residues long. Trimming took 0 bases from V and 3 from J; bases not matched to a gene: 11. The CDR3 DNA sequence: TGTGCCAGCAGCTTGGCCGAGGACAGGTTTCTAGACACTGAAGCTTTCTTT. Its protein product is CASSLAEDRFLDTEAFF.

The chain recombines TRBV28 with TRBJ2-7; D may be TRBD2 (5 bases). Looked up from germline, CDR1 is MDHEN and CDR2 is SYDVKM. The CDR3 totals 16 residues. V lost 6 bases to trimming and J lost 5 bases, with 23 bases between them. The CDR3 spells CASSFTGLYLEHEQYF. CDR3 DNA: TGTGCCAGCAGCTTCACCGGACTTTACCTCGAGCACGAGCAGTACTTC.

The chain recombines TRBV5-6 with TRBJ1-1, with TRBD1 as a possible D gene (5 bases). The germline CDR1 and CDR2 sequences are SGHDT and YYEEEE. This CDR3 has 15 residues. Between the trimmed V and J ends, which lost 1 base and 4 bases, there was a span of 14 bases. CDR3 bases: TGTGCCAGCAGCTTGATCGACAGCCAGCGCACTGAAGCTTTCTTT. Protein: CASSLIDSQRTEAFF.

The chain couples TRBV19 to TRBJ2-2; unclear D gene. This CDR3 is built from 14 residues. CDR1 is LNHDA, CDR2 SQIVND, per germline (reference sequence). V lost 3 bases, J lost 0 bases, and 5 bases lay in between. CDR3 in amino acids: CASSINPNTGELFF. In DNA, the CDR3 is TGTGCCAGTAGTATCAATCCGAACACCGGGGAGCTGTTTTTT.